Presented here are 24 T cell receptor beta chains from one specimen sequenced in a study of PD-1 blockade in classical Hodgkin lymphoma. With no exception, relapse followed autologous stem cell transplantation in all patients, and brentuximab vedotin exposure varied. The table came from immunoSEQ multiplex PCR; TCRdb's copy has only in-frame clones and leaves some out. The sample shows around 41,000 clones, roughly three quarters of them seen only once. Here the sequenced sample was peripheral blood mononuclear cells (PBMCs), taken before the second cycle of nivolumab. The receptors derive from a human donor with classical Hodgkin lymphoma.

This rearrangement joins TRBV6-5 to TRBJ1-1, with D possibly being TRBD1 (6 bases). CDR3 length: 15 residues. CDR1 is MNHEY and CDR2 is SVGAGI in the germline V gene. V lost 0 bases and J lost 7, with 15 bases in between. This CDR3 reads CASSYSVGGGNEAFF. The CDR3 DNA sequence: TGTGCCAGCAGTTACTCGGTAGGGGGGGGGAATGAAGCTTTCTTT.

CDR3 in amino acids: CASSETGPTEAFF. The CDR3 nucleotides read TGTGCCAGCAGTGAAACAGGGCCCACTGAAGCTTTCTTT. The genes are TRBV6-1 and TRBJ1-1; D might be TRBD1 (6 bases). The CDR3 spans 13 residues. Deletions cut 2 bases from V and 4 bases from J, with 8 bases between. Germline V lookup: CDR1 MNHNS, CDR2 SASEGT.

CDR3 in amino acids: CSVKVSDTQYF. As DNA, the CDR3 is TGCAGCGTCAAAGTTTCGGATACGCAGTATTTT. This chain links TRBV29-1 with TRBJ2-3; D uncertain. Deletions cut 6 bases from V and 6 bases from J, with 10 bases between. Germline V gene data show CDR1 as SQVTM and CDR2 as ANQGSEA. This CDR3 has 11 amino acids.

The CDR3 protein is CASSYGAGSSYNEQFF. The DNA for the CDR3 is TGTGCCAGCAGTTACGGCGCAGGGAGCTCCTACAATGAGCAGTTCTTC. The chain links TRBV6-5 to TRBJ2-1, with D perhaps assigned TRBD1 or TRBD2 (5 bases each). CDR1 MNHEY and CDR2 SVGAGI come from the germline V gene. The CDR3 totals 16 residues. Deletions cut 2 bases from V and 0 bases from J, with 11 bases between.

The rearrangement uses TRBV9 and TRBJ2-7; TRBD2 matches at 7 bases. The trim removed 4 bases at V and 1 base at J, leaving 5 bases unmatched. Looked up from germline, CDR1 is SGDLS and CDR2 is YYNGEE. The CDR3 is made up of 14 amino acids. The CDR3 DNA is TGTGCCAGCAGCCCATGGACTAGTTCCTACGAGCAGTACTTC. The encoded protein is CASSPWTSSYEQYF.

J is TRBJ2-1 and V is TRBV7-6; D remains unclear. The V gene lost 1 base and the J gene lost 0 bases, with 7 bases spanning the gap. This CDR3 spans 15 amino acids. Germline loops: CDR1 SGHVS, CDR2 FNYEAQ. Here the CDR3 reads CASSLDPSSYNEQFF. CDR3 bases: TGTGCCAGCAGCTTAGACCCGAGCTCCTACAATGAGCAGTTCTTC.

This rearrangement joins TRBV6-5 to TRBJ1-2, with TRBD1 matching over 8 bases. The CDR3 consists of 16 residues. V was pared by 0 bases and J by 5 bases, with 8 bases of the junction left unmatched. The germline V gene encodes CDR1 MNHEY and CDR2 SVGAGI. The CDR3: CASSYSSGGTGYGYTF. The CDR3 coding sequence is TGTGCCAGCAGTTACTCGTCAGGGGGCACGGGGTATGGCTACACCTTC.

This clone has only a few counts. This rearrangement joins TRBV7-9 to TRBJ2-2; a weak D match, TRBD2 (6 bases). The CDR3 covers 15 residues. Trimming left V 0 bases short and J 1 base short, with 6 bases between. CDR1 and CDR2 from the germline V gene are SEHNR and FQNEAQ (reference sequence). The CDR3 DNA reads TGTGCCAGCAGCTTAGCTAGCGGGAACACCGGGGAGCTGTTTTTT. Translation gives CASSLASGNTGELFF. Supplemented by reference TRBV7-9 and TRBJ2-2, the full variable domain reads DTGVSQNPRHKITKRGQNVTFRCDPISEHNRLYWYRQTLGQGPEFLTYFQNEAQLEKSRLLSDRFSAERPKGSFSTLEIQRTEQGDSAMYLCASSLASGNTGELFFGEGSRLTVL.

This chain's CDR3 is CASSQDRQRSDTIYF. The CDR3, as DNA: TGCGCCAGCAGCCAAGATAGACAGCGGAGTGACACCATATATTTT. This chain uses TRBV4-3 with TRBJ1-3; D may be TRBD1 (5 bases). This CDR3 region has 15 residues. V lost 0 bases and J 8 bases, leaving 14 bases between the germline ends. The germline V gene has CDR1 LGHNA and CDR2 YSLEER.

CDR3 coding DNA: TGTGCCAGCAGTGAAGCGGAGGTTGAACTGTTTTTT. Translating gives CASSEAEVELFF. J is TRBJ1-4 and V is TRBV2; D remains ambiguous. This CDR3 spans 12 amino acids. V was shortened by 0 bases and J by 12 bases, with 8 bases between the two germline ends. The germline gives CDR1 SNHLY, CDR2 FYNNEI.

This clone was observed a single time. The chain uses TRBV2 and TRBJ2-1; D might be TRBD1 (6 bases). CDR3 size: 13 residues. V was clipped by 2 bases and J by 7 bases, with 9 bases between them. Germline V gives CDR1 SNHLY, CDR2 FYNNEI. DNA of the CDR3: TGTGCCAGCAGTGAACGGCAGGGGAATGAGCAGTTCTTC. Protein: CASSERQGNEQFF.

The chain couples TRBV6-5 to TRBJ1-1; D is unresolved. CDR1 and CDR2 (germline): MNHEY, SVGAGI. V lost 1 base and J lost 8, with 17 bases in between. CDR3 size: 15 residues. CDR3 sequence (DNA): TGTGCCAGCAGTTACTTGGCAAACCCCCGAGGCGAAGCTTTCTTT. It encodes CASSYLANPRGEAFF.

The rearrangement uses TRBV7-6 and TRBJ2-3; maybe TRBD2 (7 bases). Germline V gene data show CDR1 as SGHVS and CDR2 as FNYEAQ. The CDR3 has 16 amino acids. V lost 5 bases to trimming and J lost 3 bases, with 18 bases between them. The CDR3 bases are TGTGCCAGCAGCCTCCTCTACAGGGAGGGGACAGATACGCAGTATTTT. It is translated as CASSLLYREGTDTQYF.

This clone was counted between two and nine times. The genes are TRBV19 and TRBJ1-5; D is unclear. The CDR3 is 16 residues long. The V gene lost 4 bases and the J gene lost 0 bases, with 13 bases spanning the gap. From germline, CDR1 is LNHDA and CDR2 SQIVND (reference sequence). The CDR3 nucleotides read TGTGCCAGTAGTAGAGGCAGATCTGATAGCAATCAGCCCCAGCATTTT. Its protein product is CASSRGRSDSNQPQHF.

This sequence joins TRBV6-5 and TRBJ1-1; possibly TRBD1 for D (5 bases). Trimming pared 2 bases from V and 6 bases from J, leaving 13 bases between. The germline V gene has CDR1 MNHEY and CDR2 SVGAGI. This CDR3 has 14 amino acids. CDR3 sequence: CASSYAQGIAEAFF. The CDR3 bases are TGTGCCAGCAGTTACGCTCAGGGTATCGCTGAAGCTTTCTTT.

This CDR3 reads CASSQDPPAGVSYGYTF. The CDR3 nucleotides read TGCGCCAGCAGCCAAGATCCACCCGCAGGGGTATCGTATGGCTACACCTTC. The chain joins TRBV4-3 to TRBJ1-2; tentative D call: TRBD1 (6 bases). The germline V gene has CDR1 LGHNA and CDR2 YSLEER. Trimming shortened V by 0 bases and J by 5 bases, and 19 bases separated the two germline ends. The CDR3 totals 17 residues.

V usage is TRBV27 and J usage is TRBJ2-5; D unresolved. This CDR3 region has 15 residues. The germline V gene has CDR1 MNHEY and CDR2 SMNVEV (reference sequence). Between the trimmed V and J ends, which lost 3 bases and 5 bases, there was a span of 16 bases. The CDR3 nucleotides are TGTGCCAGCAGTTTCTTGGGATCCCTCGGGGAGACCCAGTACTTC. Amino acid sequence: CASSFLGSLGETQYF.

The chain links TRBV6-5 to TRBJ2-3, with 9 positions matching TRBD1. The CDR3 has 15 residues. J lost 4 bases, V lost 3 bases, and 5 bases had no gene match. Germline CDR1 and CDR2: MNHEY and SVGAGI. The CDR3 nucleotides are TGTGCCAGCAGTTATTGGACAGGGGTTGCAGATACGCAGTATTTT. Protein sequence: CASSYWTGVADTQYF.

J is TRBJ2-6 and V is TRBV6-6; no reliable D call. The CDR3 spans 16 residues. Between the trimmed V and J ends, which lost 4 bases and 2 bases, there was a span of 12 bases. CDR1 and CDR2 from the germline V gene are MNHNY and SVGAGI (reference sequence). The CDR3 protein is CASSFPRRTGANVLTF. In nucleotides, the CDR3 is TGTGCCAGCAGTTTCCCCCGTAGGACTGGGGCCAACGTCCTGACTTTC.

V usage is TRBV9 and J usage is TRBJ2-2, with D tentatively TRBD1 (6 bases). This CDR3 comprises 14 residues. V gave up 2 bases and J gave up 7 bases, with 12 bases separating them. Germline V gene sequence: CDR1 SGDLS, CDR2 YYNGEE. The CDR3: CASSVTGSGGELFF. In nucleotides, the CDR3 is TGTGCCAGCAGCGTTACAGGGAGTGGCGGGGAGCTGTTTTTT.

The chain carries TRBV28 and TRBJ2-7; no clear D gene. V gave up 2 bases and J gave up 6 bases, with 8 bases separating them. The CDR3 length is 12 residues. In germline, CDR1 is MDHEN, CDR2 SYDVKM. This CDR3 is CASSLGLREQYF. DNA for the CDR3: TGTGCCAGCAGTTTAGGGCTCCGCGAGCAGTACTTC.

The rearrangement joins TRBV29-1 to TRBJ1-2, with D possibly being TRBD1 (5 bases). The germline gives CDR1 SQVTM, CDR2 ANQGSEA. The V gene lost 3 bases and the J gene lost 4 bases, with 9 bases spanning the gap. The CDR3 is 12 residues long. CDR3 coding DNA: TGCAGCGTTGACAGGGTAGTCTATGGCTACACCTTC. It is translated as CSVDRVVYGYTF.

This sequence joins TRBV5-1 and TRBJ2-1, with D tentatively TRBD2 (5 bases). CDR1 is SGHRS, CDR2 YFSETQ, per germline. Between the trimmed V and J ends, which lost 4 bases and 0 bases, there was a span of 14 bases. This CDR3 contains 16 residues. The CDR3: CASSIRGPGSYNEQFF. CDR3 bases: TGCGCCAGCAGCATCAGAGGGCCGGGCTCCTACAATGAGCAGTTCTTC.

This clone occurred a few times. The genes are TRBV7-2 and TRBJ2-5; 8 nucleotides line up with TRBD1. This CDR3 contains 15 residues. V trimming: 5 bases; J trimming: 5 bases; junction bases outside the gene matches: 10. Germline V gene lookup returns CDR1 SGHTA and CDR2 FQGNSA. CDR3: CASSRVGQERETQYF. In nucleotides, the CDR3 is TGTGCCAGCAGCAGGGTGGGACAGGAGAGGGAGACCCAGTACTTC. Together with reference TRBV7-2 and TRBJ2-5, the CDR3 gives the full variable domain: GAGVSQSPSNKVTEKGKDVELRCDPISGHTALYWYRQSLGQGLEFLIYFQGNSAPDKSGLPSDRFSAERTGGSVSTLTIQRTQQEDSAVYLCASSRVGQERETQYFGPGTRLLVL.